Listed below are T cell receptor beta chains from one sample, sequenced in a study of blood T cell repertoires in COVID-19. Method: immunoSEQ multiplex PCR; TCRdb's copy keeps in-frame clones and lacks some. The sample carries 210,000 or so clones, 84% recorded once. Sequencing was done on a sample of peripheral blood. The source of these receptors is a woman of 80 years or more with COVID-19, enrolled during active disease. Both conserved end residues are part of each CDR3. D genes are given only for firm matches. Only some rows state a clone size, as once, few, many or a class for expanded clones.

cdr3_nt: TGTGCCAGCTCACCACAGAGGGCCTTCTACAATGAGCAGTTCTTC
cdr3_aa: CASSPQRAFYNEQFF
j_call: TRBJ2-1
v_call: TRBV18
d_call: NA
clone_size: NA

cdr3_nt: TGTGCCAGCAGCTTAGTTGCTAGCGGATTCTACAATGAGCAGTTCTTC
cdr3_aa: CASSLVASGFYNEQFF
j_call: TRBJ2-1
v_call: TRBV11-1
d_call: TRBD2
clone_size: once

cdr3_nt: TGTGCCAGCTACAGGGTCTCCTACGAGCAGTACTTC
cdr3_aa: CASYRVSYEQYF
j_call: TRBJ2-7
v_call: TRBV2
d_call: NA
clone_size: NA

cdr3_nt: TGTGCCAGCTCACCAGGAGGGGCGAGCAATCAGCCCCAGCATTTT
cdr3_aa: CASSPGGASNQPQHF
j_call: TRBJ1-5
v_call: TRBV18
d_call: NA
clone_size: once

cdr3_nt: TGTGCCAGCAGACAGGACTCTGGAAACACCATATATTTT
cdr3_aa: CASRQDSGNTIYF
j_call: TRBJ1-3
v_call: TRBV2
d_call: NA
clone_size: NA

cdr3_nt: TGTGCCAGCAGCCCTACCGGGACAGGGAATTCCCCCCTCCACTTT
cdr3_aa: CASSPTGTGNSPLHF
j_call: TRBJ1-6
v_call: TRBV7-8
d_call: TRBD1
clone_size: NA

cdr3_nt: TGTGCCAGCTCACCACCGGCGGGGTACTATGGCTACACCTTC
cdr3_aa: CASSPPAGYYGYTF
j_call: TRBJ1-2
v_call: TRBV18
d_call: NA
clone_size: once

cdr3_nt: TGCGCCAGCAGCCAAGCGGGACTACCCCCGAATGAGCAGTTCTTC
cdr3_aa: CASSQAGLPPNEQFF
j_call: TRBJ2-1
v_call: TRBV4-1
d_call: TRBD2
clone_size: NA

cdr3_nt: TGCGCCAGCAGCGAGGACAGTAAGGGATATGGCTACACCTTC
cdr3_aa: CASSEDSKGYGYTF
j_call: TRBJ1-2
v_call: TRBV5-1
d_call: NA
clone_size: NA

cdr3_nt: TGTGCCAGTAGCTTCCAGGAGACAGCCTACTATGGCTACACCTTC
cdr3_aa: CASSFQETAYYGYTF
j_call: TRBJ1-2
v_call: TRBV19
d_call: NA
clone_size: NA

cdr3_nt: TGTGCCAGCCGGACTAGCGGGGGTGGGGATACGCAGTATTTT
cdr3_aa: CASRTSGGGDTQYF
j_call: TRBJ2-3
v_call: TRBV3-1/TRBV3-2
d_call: TRBD2
clone_size: NA

cdr3_nt: TGTGCCAGCAGTCTCACAGGGGTAGCGGTCTCCTACAATGAGCAGTTCTTC
cdr3_aa: CASSLTGVAVSYNEQFF
j_call: TRBJ2-1
v_call: TRBV7-9
d_call: NA
clone_size: few

cdr3_nt: TGTGCCAGCAGCTTATATGGAGCTGAAGCTTTCTTT
cdr3_aa: CASSLYGAEAFF
j_call: TRBJ1-1
v_call: TRBV7-9
d_call: NA
clone_size: NA

cdr3_nt: TGTGCCAGTAGTCAGGGGACGGGAAATGAAAAACTGTTTTTT
cdr3_aa: CASSQGTGNEKLFF
j_call: TRBJ1-4
v_call: TRBV19
d_call: NA
clone_size: once

cdr3_nt: TGTGCCAGCAACCTAGGGGTCAATTCACCCCTCCACTTT
cdr3_aa: CASNLGVNSPLHF
j_call: TRBJ1-6
v_call: TRBV12-3/TRBV12-4
d_call: NA
clone_size: NA

cdr3_nt: TGTGCCAGCAGCGTATTTACAGGCCCTCCTGAAGCTTTCTTT
cdr3_aa: CASSVFTGPPEAFF
j_call: TRBJ1-1
v_call: TRBV9
d_call: NA
clone_size: NA

cdr3_nt: TGTGCCACCAGTGATGCCCCCACTAGATCTGAGCAGTTCTTC
cdr3_aa: CATSDAPTRSEQFF
j_call: TRBJ2-1
v_call: TRBV24-1
d_call: NA
clone_size: NA

cdr3_nt: TGTGCCAGCAGGTCAGGGGGCACCTACGAGCAGTACTTC
cdr3_aa: CASRSGGTYEQYF
j_call: TRBJ2-7
v_call: TRBV28
d_call: TRBD1
clone_size: NA

cdr3_nt: TGTGCCAGCAGCCCCCTCTTGATCGGGTTGAACACTGAAGCTTTCTTT
cdr3_aa: CASSPLLIGLNTEAFF
j_call: TRBJ1-1
v_call: TRBV3-1/TRBV3-2
d_call: NA
clone_size: few

cdr3_nt: TGTGCCAGCTCACCACCGGAGGGTCAAGAGACCCAGTACTTC
cdr3_aa: CASSPPEGQETQYF
j_call: TRBJ2-5
v_call: TRBV18
d_call: NA
clone_size: NA

cdr3_nt: TGTGCCAGCAGCCAGACCGCTGGGGGCCAGCAGTACTTC
cdr3_aa: CASSQTAGGQQYF
j_call: TRBJ2-7
v_call: TRBV3-1/TRBV3-2
d_call: NA
clone_size: NA

cdr3_nt: TGTGCCAGCAGCCCCTGGACAGGGAGGGGGAACACTGAAGCTTTCTTT
cdr3_aa: CASSPWTGRGNTEAFF
j_call: TRBJ1-1
v_call: TRBV3-1/TRBV3-2
d_call: TRBD1
clone_size: once

cdr3_nt: TGCAGTGCTAGTCGGGCGGGACAGGGCGACGAAAAACTGTTTTTT
cdr3_aa: CSASRAGQGDEKLFF
j_call: TRBJ1-4
v_call: TRBV20-1
d_call: TRBD1
clone_size: NA

cdr3_nt: TGCGCCAGCAGCTTGGACAGTTCCACCGGGGAGCTGTTTTTT
cdr3_aa: CASSLDSSTGELFF
j_call: TRBJ2-2
v_call: TRBV5-1
d_call: NA
clone_size: NA

cdr3_nt: TGCGCCAGCAGCAGGCCCCCAGGACAGGGGGTAACTGAAGCTTTCTTT
cdr3_aa: CASSRPPGQGVTEAFF
j_call: TRBJ1-1
v_call: TRBV5-1
d_call: TRBD1
clone_size: NA

cdr3_nt: TGCAGCGTTGAACTGGGGGCGAGGACTGAAGCTTTCTTT
cdr3_aa: CSVELGARTEAFF
j_call: TRBJ1-1
v_call: TRBV29-1
d_call: NA
clone_size: once

cdr3_nt: TGTGCCAGCAGCCCTCGGGACAGGGAGGGCACTGAAGCTTTCTTT
cdr3_aa: CASSPRDREGTEAFF
j_call: TRBJ1-1
v_call: TRBV7-9
d_call: TRBD1
clone_size: NA

cdr3_nt: TGCGCCAGCAGCTTGGTGGCTGGGCGGGATCAGCCCCAGCATTTT
cdr3_aa: CASSLVAGRDQPQHF
j_call: TRBJ1-5
v_call: TRBV5-1
d_call: NA
clone_size: NA

cdr3_nt: TGTGCCAGCAGCTGGGCTAAAGAGACCCAGTACTTC
cdr3_aa: CASSWAKETQYF
j_call: TRBJ2-5
v_call: TRBV7-2
d_call: NA
clone_size: NA

cdr3_nt: TGTGCCAGCAGCTCGACTTCAGACGAGCAGTACTTC
cdr3_aa: CASSSTSDEQYF
j_call: TRBJ2-7
v_call: TRBV3-1/TRBV3-2
d_call: NA
clone_size: NA

cdr3_nt: TGTGCCAGCGGCAGGGCGGGGAATGAAAAACTGTTTTTT
cdr3_aa: CASGRAGNEKLFF
j_call: TRBJ1-4
v_call: TRBV3-1/TRBV3-2
d_call: NA
clone_size: NA

cdr3_nt: TGTGCCAGCAGTGAAGACACTAACTATGGCTACACCTTC
cdr3_aa: CASSEDTNYGYTF
j_call: TRBJ1-2
v_call: TRBV6-1
d_call: NA
clone_size: NA

cdr3_nt: TGTGCCAGCAGCTTGGGACCGGCGGGAGGAAAACTGTTTTTT
cdr3_aa: CASSLGPAGGKLFF
j_call: TRBJ1-4
v_call: TRBV7-8
d_call: NA
clone_size: NA

cdr3_nt: TGTGCCAGCGCCTACAGGGGGCGAAGCACTGAAGCTTTCTTT
cdr3_aa: CASAYRGRSTEAFF
j_call: TRBJ1-1
v_call: TRBV3-1/TRBV3-2
d_call: TRBD1
clone_size: NA

cdr3_nt: TGTGCCACCAATCAGGGTTGGGATTCACCCCTCCACTTT
cdr3_aa: CATNQGWDSPLHF
j_call: TRBJ1-6
v_call: TRBV15
d_call: NA
clone_size: NA

cdr3_nt: TGTGCCAGCAGCTTTTCCGGGGACTCCTACGAGCAGTACTTC
cdr3_aa: CASSFSGDSYEQYF
j_call: TRBJ2-7
v_call: TRBV5-4
d_call: NA
clone_size: NA

cdr3_nt: TGTGCCAGCAGCCGGACAGGGGTGAGGGCTGAAGCTTTCTTT
cdr3_aa: CASSRTGVRAEAFF
j_call: TRBJ1-1
v_call: TRBV11-1
d_call: TRBD1
clone_size: NA

cdr3_nt: TGTGCCAGCAGCTATTCGACAGGGAGACAGCCCCAGCATTTT
cdr3_aa: CASSYSTGRQPQHF
j_call: TRBJ1-5
v_call: TRBV5-8
d_call: TRBD1
clone_size: NA

cdr3_nt: TGTGCCAGCAGCGTCGGGACAGGGGCTGAAGCTTTCTTT
cdr3_aa: CASSVGTGAEAFF
j_call: TRBJ1-1
v_call: TRBV7-3
d_call: TRBD1
clone_size: NA

cdr3_nt: TGTGCCAGCAGCCACCCTCGCGGCATGGGAGATTCACCCCTCCACTTT
cdr3_aa: CASSHPRGMGDSPLHF
j_call: TRBJ1-6
v_call: TRBV7-8
d_call: NA
clone_size: NA

cdr3_nt: TGCACCAGCAGCCAAGATGGGGGGCGGGAGATCGACGAGCAGTACTTC
cdr3_aa: CTSSQDGGREIDEQYF
j_call: TRBJ2-7
v_call: TRBV1
d_call: NA
clone_size: NA

cdr3_nt: TGCGCCAGCAGTGAGTCCCCCAGGGGGCATCAGCCCCAGCATTTT
cdr3_aa: CASSESPRGHQPQHF
j_call: TRBJ1-5
v_call: TRBV10-2
d_call: TRBD1
clone_size: once

cdr3_nt: TGTGCCAGCAGCTTAGGTCTAGCGGGGGGTGAGAGCACAGATACGCAGTATTTT
cdr3_aa: CASSLGLAGGESTDTQYF
j_call: TRBJ2-3
v_call: TRBV7-3
d_call: TRBD2
clone_size: NA

cdr3_nt: TGTGCCAGCAGCTTAGACAACCGAGACTACGAGCAGTACTTC
cdr3_aa: CASSLDNRDYEQYF
j_call: TRBJ2-7
v_call: TRBV11-3
d_call: NA
clone_size: NA

cdr3_nt: TGTGCCAGCAGCTTGCGATACGGTGACACTGAAGCTTTCTTT
cdr3_aa: CASSLRYGDTEAFF
j_call: TRBJ1-1
v_call: TRBV3-1/TRBV3-2
d_call: NA
clone_size: NA

cdr3_nt: TGTGCCAGCAGCGTAGCGGTGAGAATGACAGATACGCAGTATTTT
cdr3_aa: CASSVAVRMTDTQYF
j_call: TRBJ2-3
v_call: TRBV9
d_call: NA
clone_size: NA

cdr3_nt: TGTGCCAGTAGTATTCCGGCAACCCGGCGGAATCAGCCCCAGCATTTT
cdr3_aa: CASSIPATRRNQPQHF
j_call: TRBJ1-5
v_call: TRBV19
d_call: NA
clone_size: few

cdr3_nt: TGTGCCAGCAGGCCCCAGCCCAGGGTGAACAATGAGCAGTTCTTC
cdr3_aa: CASRPQPRVNNEQFF
j_call: TRBJ2-1
v_call: TRBV7-9
d_call: NA
clone_size: NA

cdr3_nt: TGTGCCAGCAGTTACGGGGGGGTCGAGGAGACCCAGTACTTC
cdr3_aa: CASSYGGVEETQYF
j_call: TRBJ2-5
v_call: TRBV6-6
d_call: TRBD2
clone_size: NA

cdr3_nt: TGCAGTGCTCCGGAGGGGGACAGGGCGAACTTC
cdr3_aa: CSAPEGDRANF
j_call: TRBJ2-5
v_call: TRBV20-1
d_call: TRBD1
clone_size: NA

cdr3_nt: TGTGCCAGCAGCGCTAGGGGGAACACTGAAGCTTTCTTT
cdr3_aa: CASSARGNTEAFF
j_call: TRBJ1-1
v_call: TRBV9
d_call: NA
clone_size: NA